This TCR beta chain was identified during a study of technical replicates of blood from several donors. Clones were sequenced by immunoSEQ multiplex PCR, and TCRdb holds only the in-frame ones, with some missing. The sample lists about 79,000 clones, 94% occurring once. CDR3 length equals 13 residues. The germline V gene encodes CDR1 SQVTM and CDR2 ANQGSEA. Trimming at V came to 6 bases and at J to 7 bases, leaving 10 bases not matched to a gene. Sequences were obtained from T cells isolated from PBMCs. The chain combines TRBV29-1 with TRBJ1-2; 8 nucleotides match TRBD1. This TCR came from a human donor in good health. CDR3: CSVTGQATAGYTF. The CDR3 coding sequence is TGCAGCGTGACGGGACAGGCCACGGCTGGCTACACCTTC.